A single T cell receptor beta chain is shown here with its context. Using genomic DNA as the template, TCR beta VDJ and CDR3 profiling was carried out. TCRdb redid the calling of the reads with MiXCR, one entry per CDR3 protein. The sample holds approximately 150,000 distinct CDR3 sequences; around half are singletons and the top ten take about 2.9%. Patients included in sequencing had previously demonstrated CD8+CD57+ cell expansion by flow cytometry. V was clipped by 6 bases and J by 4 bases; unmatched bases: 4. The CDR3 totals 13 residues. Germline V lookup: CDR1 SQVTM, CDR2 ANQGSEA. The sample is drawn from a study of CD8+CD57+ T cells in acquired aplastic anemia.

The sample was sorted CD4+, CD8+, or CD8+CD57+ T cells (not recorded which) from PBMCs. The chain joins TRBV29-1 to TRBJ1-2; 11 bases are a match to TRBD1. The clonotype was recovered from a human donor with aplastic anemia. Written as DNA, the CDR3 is TGCAGCGTGGGACAGGGGGACGGCTATGGCTACACCTTC. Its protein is CSVGQGDGYGYTF.